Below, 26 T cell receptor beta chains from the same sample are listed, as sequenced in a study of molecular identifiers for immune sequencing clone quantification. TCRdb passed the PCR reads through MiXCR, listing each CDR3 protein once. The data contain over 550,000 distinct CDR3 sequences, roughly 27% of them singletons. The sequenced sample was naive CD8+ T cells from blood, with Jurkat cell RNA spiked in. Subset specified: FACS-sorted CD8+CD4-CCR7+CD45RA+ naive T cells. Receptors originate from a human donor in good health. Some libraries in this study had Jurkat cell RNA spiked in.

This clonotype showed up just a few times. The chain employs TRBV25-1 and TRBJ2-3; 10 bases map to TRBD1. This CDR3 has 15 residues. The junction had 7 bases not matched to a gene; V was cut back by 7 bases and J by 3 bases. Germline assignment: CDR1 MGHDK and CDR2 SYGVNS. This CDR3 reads CASTDRGFKTDTQYF. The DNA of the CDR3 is TGTGCCAGCACGGACAGGGGGTTTAAGACAGATACGCAGTATTTT.

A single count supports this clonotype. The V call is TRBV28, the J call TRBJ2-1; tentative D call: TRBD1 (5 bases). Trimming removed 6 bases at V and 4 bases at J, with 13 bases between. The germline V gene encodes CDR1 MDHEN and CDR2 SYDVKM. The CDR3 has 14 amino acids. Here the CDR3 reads CASRWQGIYNEQFF. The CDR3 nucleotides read TGTGCCAGCAGATGGCAGGGAATATACAATGAGCAGTTCTTC. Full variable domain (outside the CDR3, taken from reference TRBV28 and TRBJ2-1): DVKVTQSSRYLVKRTGEKVFLECVQDMDHENMFWYRQDPGLGLRLIYFSYDVKMKEKGDIPEGYSVSREKKERFSLILESASTNQTSMYLCASRWQGIYNEQFFGPGTRLTVL.

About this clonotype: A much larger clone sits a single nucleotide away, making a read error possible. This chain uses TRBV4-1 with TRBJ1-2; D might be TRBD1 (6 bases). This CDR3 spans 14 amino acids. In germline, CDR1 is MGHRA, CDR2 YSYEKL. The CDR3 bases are TGCGCCAGCAGCCAAGAATCAGGGGTCTCTAGCTACATCTTC. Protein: CASSQESGVSSYIF.

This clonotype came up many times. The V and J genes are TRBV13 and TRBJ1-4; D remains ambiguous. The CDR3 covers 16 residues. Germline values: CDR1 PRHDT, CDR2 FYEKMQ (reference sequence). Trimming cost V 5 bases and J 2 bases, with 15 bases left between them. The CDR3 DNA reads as TGTGCCAGCAGCGTCGTGGAGGGCCCGACTAATGAAAAACTGTTTTTT. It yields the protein CASSVVEGPTNEKLFF. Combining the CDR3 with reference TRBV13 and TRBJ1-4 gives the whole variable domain AAGVIQSPRHLIKEKRETATLKCYPIPRHDTVYWYQQGPGQDPQFLISFYEKMQSDKGSIPDRFSAQQFSDYHSELNMSSLELGDSALYFCASSVVEGPTNEKLFFGSGTQLSVL.

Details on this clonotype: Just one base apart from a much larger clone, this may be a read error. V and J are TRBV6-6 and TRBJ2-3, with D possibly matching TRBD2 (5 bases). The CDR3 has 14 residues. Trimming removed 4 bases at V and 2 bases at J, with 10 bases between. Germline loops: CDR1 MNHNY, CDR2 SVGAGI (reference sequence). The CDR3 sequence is CASSFDGNTDTQYF. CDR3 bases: TGTGCCAGCAGTTTTGACGGGAACACAGATACGCAGTATTTT.

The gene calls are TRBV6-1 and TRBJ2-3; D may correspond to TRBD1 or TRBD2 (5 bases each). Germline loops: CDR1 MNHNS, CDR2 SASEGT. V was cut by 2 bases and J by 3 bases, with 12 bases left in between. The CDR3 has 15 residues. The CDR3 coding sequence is TGTGCCAGCAGTGAATGGGGCGGGTATACAGATACGCAGTATTTT. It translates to CASSEWGGYTDTQYF.

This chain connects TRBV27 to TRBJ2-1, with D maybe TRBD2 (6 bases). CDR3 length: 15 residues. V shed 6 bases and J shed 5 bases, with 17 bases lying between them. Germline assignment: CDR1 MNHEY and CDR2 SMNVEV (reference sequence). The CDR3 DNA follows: TGTGCCAGCAGAACCGGAGGGCCCGCTCACAATGAGCAGTTCTTC. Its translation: CASRTGGPAHNEQFF.

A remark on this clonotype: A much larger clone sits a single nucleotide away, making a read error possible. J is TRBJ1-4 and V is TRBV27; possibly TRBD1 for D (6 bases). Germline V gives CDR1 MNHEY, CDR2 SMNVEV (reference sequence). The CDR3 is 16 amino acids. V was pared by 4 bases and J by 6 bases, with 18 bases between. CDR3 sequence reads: CASSSPTRRGDEKLFF. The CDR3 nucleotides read TGTGCCAGCAGTTCGCCTACACGGAGGGGGGATGAAAAACTGTTTTTT.

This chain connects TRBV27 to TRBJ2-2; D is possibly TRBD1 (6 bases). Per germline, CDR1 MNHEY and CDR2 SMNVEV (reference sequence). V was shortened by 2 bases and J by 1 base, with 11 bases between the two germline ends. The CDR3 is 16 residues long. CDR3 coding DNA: TGTGCCAGCAGTTTAGGGGACAACTTGAACACCGGGGAGCTGTTTTTT. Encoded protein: CASSLGDNLNTGELFF.

CDR3 region: CASSYGGPIDTQYF. CDR3 coding DNA: TGTGCCAGCAGTTACGGGGGACCGATAGATACGCAGTATTTT. The rearrangement uses TRBV6-5 and TRBJ2-3; the D call may be TRBD1 or TRBD2 (5 bases each). This CDR3 comprises 14 residues. Trimming pared 2 bases from V and 5 bases from J, leaving 11 bases between. The germline V gene encodes CDR1 MNHEY and CDR2 SVGAGI.

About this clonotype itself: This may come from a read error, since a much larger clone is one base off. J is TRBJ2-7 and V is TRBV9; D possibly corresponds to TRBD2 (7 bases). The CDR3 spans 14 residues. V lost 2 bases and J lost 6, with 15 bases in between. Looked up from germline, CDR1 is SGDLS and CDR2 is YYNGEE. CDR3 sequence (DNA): TGTGCCAGCAGCGTGGGAGGGGGGGCGCCCGAGCAGTACTTC. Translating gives CASSVGGGAPEQYF.

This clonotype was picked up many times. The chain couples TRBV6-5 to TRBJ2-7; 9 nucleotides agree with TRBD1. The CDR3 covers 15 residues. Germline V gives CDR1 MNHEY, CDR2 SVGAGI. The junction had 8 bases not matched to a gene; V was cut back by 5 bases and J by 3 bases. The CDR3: CASSPNRGPNYEQYF. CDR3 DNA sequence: TGTGCCAGCAGTCCCAACAGGGGGCCAAACTACGAGCAGTACTTC.

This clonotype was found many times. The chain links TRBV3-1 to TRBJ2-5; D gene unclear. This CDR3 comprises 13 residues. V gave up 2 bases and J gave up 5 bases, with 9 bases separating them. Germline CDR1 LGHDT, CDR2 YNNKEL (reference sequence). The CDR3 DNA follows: TGTGCCAGCAGCCAACCGCACGATGAGACCCAGTACTTC. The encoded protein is CASSQPHDETQYF.

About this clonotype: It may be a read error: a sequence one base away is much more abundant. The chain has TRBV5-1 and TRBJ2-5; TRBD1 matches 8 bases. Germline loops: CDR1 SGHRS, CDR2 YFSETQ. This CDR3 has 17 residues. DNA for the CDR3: TGCGCCAGCAGCGCAGCCTGGACAGGGATGTACCAAGAGACCCAGTGCTTC. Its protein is CASSAAWTGMYQETQCF.

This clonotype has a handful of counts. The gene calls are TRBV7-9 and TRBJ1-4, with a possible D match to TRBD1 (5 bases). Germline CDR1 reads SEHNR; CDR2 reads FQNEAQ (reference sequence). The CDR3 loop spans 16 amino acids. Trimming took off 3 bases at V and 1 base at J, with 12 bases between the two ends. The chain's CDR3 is CASSLGEGLTNEKLFF. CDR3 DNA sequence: TGTGCCAGCAGCTTGGGGGAGGGTTTAACTAATGAAAAACTGTTTTTT.

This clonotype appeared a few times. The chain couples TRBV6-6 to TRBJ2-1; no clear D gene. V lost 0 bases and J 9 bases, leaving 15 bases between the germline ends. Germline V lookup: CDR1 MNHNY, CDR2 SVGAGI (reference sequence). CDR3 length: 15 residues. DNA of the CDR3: TGTGCCAGCAGTTACTCGATTGGGGTTGCTACTGAGCAGTTCTTC. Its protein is CASSYSIGVATEQFF.

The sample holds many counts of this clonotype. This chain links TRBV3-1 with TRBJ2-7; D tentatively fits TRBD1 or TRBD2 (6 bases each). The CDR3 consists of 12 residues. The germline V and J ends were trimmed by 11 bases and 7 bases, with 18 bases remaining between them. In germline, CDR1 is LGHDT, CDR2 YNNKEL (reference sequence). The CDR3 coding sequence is TGTGCCGCCGGAGGAGGGGGAGGAGAGCAGTACTTC. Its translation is CAAGGGGGEQYF.

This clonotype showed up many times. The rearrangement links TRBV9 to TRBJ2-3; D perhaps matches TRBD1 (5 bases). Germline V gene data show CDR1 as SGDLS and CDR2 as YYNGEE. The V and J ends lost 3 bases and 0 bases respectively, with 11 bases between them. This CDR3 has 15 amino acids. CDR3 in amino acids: CASSADIASTDTQYF. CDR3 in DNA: TGTGCCAGCAGCGCGGACATTGCTAGCACAGATACGCAGTATTTT.

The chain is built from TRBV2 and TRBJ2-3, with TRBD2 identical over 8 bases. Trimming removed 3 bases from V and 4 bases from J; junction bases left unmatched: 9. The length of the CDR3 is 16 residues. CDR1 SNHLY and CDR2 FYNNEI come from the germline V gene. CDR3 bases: TGTGCCAGCAGTGACCTGGCTAGCGGGTATTCAGATACGCAGTATTTT. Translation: CASSDLASGYSDTQYF.

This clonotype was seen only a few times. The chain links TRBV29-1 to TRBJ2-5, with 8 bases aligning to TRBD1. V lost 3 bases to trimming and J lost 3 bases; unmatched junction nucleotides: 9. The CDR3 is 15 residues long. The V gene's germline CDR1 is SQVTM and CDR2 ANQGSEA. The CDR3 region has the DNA TGCAGCGTTGAGTATGGACAGGGTGTCAAAGAGACCCAGTACTTC. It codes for CSVEYGQGVKETQYF.

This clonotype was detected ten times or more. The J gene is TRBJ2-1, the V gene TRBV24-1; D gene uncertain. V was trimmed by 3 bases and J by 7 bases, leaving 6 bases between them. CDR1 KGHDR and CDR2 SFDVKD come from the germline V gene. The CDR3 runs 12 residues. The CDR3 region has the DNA TGTGCCACCAGTGATGAACAGAATGAGCAGTTCTTC. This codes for CATSDEQNEQFF.

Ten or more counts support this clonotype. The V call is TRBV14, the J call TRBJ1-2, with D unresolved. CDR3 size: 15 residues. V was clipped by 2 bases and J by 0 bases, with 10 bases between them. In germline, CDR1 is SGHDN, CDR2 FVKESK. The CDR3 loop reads CASSQYRTANYGYTF. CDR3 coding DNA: TGTGCCAGCAGCCAATACCGCACAGCTAACTATGGCTACACCTTC.

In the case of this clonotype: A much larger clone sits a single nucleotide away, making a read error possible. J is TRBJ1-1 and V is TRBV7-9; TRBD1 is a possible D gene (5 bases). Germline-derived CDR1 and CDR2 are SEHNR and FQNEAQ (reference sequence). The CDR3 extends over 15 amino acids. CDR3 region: CASNLPLGEDTEALF. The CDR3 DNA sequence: TGTGCCAGCAACCTCCCATTGGGGGAAGACACTGAAGCTCTCTTT.

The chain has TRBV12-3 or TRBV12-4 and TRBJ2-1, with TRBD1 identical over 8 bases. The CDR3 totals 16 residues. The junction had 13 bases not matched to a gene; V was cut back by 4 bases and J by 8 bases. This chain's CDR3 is CASSYSGDRTSYEQFF. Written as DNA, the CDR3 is TGTGCCAGCAGTTATAGTGGGGACAGGACTTCCTATGAGCAGTTCTTC.

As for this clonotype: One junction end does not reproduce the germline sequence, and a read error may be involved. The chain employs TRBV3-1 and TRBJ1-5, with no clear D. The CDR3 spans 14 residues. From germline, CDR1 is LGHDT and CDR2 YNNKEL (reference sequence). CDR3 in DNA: TGTGCCAGCAGCCAAGTAGGGAGCAATCAGCCCCAGCGTTTT. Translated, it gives CASSQVGSNQPQRF.

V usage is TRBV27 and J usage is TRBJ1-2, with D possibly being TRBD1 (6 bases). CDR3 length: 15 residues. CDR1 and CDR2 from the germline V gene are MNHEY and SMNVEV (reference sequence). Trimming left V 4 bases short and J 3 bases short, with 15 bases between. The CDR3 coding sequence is TGTGCCAGCAGTTCCGAATTGGAGGGGGACTATGGCTACACCTTC. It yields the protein CASSSELEGDYGYTF.